The rows below give T cell receptor beta chains drawn from one sample of a study of shared clonotypes between healthy human individuals. TCRdb's copy holds only in-frame clones and misses some; the assay was immunoSEQ multiplex PCR. This sample carries 2 million to 2.5 million clones, approximately 96% of them seen once, and the ten largest clones take around 0.13%. The sequencing sample was made of naive CD4+ T cells sorted from blood. The receptors shown here come from a man younger than 35 in good health. Each CDR3 is given with its conserved first and last residue. Each record gives: D gene, clone size, J gene, V gene, CDR3 length, CDR3 protein, CDR3 DNA. D genes are given only for firm matches. The listing skips clone size in some rows; elsewhere it reads once, few, many or a size class.

D gene: .; clone size: .; J gene: TRBJ2-2; V gene: TRBV2; CDR3 length: 15; CDR3 protein: CASSARGTNTGELFF; CDR3 DNA: TGTGCCAGCAGTGCCCGGGGCACGAACACCGGGGAGCTGTTTTTT
D gene: .; clone size: .; J gene: TRBJ1-2; V gene: TRBV20-1; CDR3 length: 10; CDR3 protein: CSASDSGYTF; CDR3 DNA: TGCAGTGCTAGCGACAGTGGCTACACCTTC
D gene: TRBD1; clone size: .; J gene: TRBJ2-7; V gene: TRBV28; CDR3 length: 13; CDR3 protein: CASSLRQGSEQYF; CDR3 DNA: TGTGCCAGCAGTTTAAGACAGGGGTCCGAGCAGTACTTC
D gene: .; clone size: .; J gene: TRBJ2-5; V gene: TRBV18; CDR3 length: 13; CDR3 protein: CASSPGAEETQYF; CDR3 DNA: TGTGCCAGCTCACCGGGGGCAGAAGAGACCCAGTACTTC
D gene: .; clone size: .; J gene: TRBJ1-2; V gene: TRBV6-5; CDR3 length: 14; CDR3 protein: CASNTIGSNYGYTF; CDR3 DNA: TGTGCCAGCAACACCATAGGGTCCAACTATGGCTACACCTTC
D gene: .; clone size: .; J gene: TRBJ1-2; V gene: TRBV10-3; CDR3 length: 14; CDR3 protein: CAISEGVANYGYTF; CDR3 DNA: TGTGCCATCAGTGAGGGTGTTGCTAACTATGGCTACACCTTC
D gene: TRBD1; clone size: .; J gene: TRBJ1-6; V gene: TRBV11-2; CDR3 length: 15; CDR3 protein: CASTPRTGGSSPLHF; CDR3 DNA: TGTGCCAGCACCCCCCGGACAGGGGGCAGCTCACCCCTCCACTTT
D gene: TRBD1; clone size: .; J gene: TRBJ2-1; V gene: TRBV7-2; CDR3 length: 15; CDR3 protein: CASSSGQGLYNEQFF; CDR3 DNA: TGTGCCAGCAGCTCCGGACAGGGTCTCTACAATGAGCAGTTCTTC
D gene: TRBD1; clone size: .; J gene: TRBJ1-2; V gene: TRBV5-1; CDR3 length: 18; CDR3 protein: CASSLAGGQLRGNYGYTF; CDR3 DNA: TGCGCCAGCAGCTTGGCCGGGGGACAGCTCAGGGGGAACTATGGCTACACCTTC
D gene: .; clone size: .; J gene: TRBJ2-7; V gene: TRBV2; CDR3 length: 12; CDR3 protein: CASSEDGGPQYF; CDR3 DNA: TGTGCCAGCAGTGAAGATGGAGGTCCGCAGTACTTC
D gene: TRBD2; clone size: .; J gene: TRBJ2-5; V gene: TRBV6-1; CDR3 length: 14; CDR3 protein: CASSGGGIQETQYF; CDR3 DNA: TGTGCCAGCAGTGGCGGGGGAATCCAAGAGACCCAGTACTTC
D gene: .; clone size: .; J gene: TRBJ2-3; V gene: TRBV7-9; CDR3 length: 15; CDR3 protein: CASSFAGPGTDTQYF; CDR3 DNA: TGTGCCAGCAGCTTTGCTGGGCCGGGCACAGATACGCAGTATTTT
D gene: .; clone size: once; J gene: TRBJ1-1; V gene: TRBV5-1; CDR3 length: 15; CDR3 protein: CASSFQGPGVTEAFF; CDR3 DNA: TGCGCCAGCAGCTTCCAAGGACCCGGTGTCACTGAAGCTTTCTTT
D gene: TRBD2; clone size: .; J gene: TRBJ2-4; V gene: TRBV9; CDR3 length: 17; CDR3 protein: CASSVGATSGSKNIQYF; CDR3 DNA: TGTGCCAGCAGCGTAGGGGCGACTAGCGGGTCGAAAAACATTCAGTACTTC
D gene: .; clone size: once; J gene: TRBJ2-7; V gene: TRBV9; CDR3 length: 14; CDR3 protein: CASSPRDVRGEQYF; CDR3 DNA: TGTGCCAGCAGCCCCCGGGACGTCAGAGGCGAGCAGTACTTC
D gene: .; clone size: .; J gene: TRBJ1-5; V gene: TRBV4-1; CDR3 length: 15; CDR3 protein: CASSQGGFSNQPQHF; CDR3 DNA: TGCGCCAGCAGCCAAGGGGGATTTAGCAATCAGCCCCAGCATTTT
D gene: TRBD1; clone size: .; J gene: TRBJ2-7; V gene: TRBV27; CDR3 length: 14; CDR3 protein: CASRSTGASYEQYF; CDR3 DNA: TGTGCCAGCAGATCGACAGGGGCGTCCTACGAGCAGTACTTC
D gene: .; clone size: once; J gene: TRBJ1-1; V gene: TRBV9; CDR3 length: 15; CDR3 protein: CASSVDMGPWTEAFF; CDR3 DNA: TGTGCCAGCAGCGTAGATATGGGACCGTGGACTGAAGCTTTCTTT
D gene: .; clone size: .; J gene: TRBJ2-7; V gene: TRBV19; CDR3 length: 14; CDR3 protein: CASAVGTSFGEQYF; CDR3 DNA: TGTGCCAGTGCCGTGGGGACCTCTTTCGGCGAGCAGTACTTC
D gene: .; clone size: .; J gene: TRBJ2-1; V gene: TRBV5-1; CDR3 length: 14; CDR3 protein: CASSSTGTGNEQFF; CDR3 DNA: TGCGCCAGCAGCAGCACAGGGACGGGCAATGAGCAGTTCTTC
D gene: TRBD1; clone size: .; J gene: TRBJ1-5; V gene: TRBV10-1; CDR3 length: 14; CDR3 protein: CASSQIRGGQPQHF; CDR3 DNA: TGCGCCAGCAGTCAAATCAGGGGGGGTCAGCCCCAGCATTTT
D gene: .; clone size: .; J gene: TRBJ2-3; V gene: TRBV25-1; CDR3 length: 13; CDR3 protein: CASSEMAPDTQYF; CDR3 DNA: TGTGCCAGCAGTGAAATGGCGCCAGATACGCAGTATTTT
D gene: TRBD2; clone size: .; J gene: TRBJ2-7; V gene: TRBV4-2; CDR3 length: 13; CDR3 protein: CASSPSGGYEQYF; CDR3 DNA: TGTGCCAGCAGCCCTAGCGGGGGCTACGAGCAGTACTTC
D gene: .; clone size: .; J gene: TRBJ1-5; V gene: TRBV18; CDR3 length: 16; CDR3 protein: CASSPPGGHGNQPQHF; CDR3 DNA: TGTGCCAGCTCACCACCTGGGGGGCATGGCAATCAGCCCCAGCATTTT
D gene: TRBD1; clone size: .; J gene: TRBJ1-2; V gene: TRBV5-1; CDR3 length: 15; CDR3 protein: CASSFGTGGNYGYTF; CDR3 DNA: TGCGCCAGCAGCTTTGGGACAGGGGGCAACTATGGCTACACCTTC
D gene: .; clone size: .; J gene: TRBJ2-5; V gene: TRBV18; CDR3 length: 17; CDR3 protein: CASSPPVGTLTGETQYF; CDR3 DNA: TGTGCCAGCTCACCACCGGTCGGGACACTCACGGGGGAGACCCAGTACTTC
D gene: .; clone size: .; J gene: TRBJ1-5; V gene: TRBV7-2; CDR3 length: 15; CDR3 protein: CASSLEFGAVAPQHF; CDR3 DNA: TGTGCCAGCAGCTTAGAATTCGGGGCGGTGGCGCCCCAGCATTTT
D gene: .; clone size: .; J gene: TRBJ1-2; V gene: TRBV30; CDR3 length: 12; CDR3 protein: CACGVKGYGYTF; CDR3 DNA: TGTGCCTGCGGAGTTAAGGGCTATGGCTACACCTTC
D gene: TRBD1; clone size: .; J gene: TRBJ1-2; V gene: TRBV11-2; CDR3 length: 18; CDR3 protein: CASSLRFSGGPSNYGYTF; CDR3 DNA: TGTGCCAGCAGCTTAAGGTTTTCAGGGGGTCCCTCTAACTATGGCTACACCTTC
D gene: .; clone size: once; J gene: TRBJ2-4; V gene: TRBV5-1; CDR3 length: 15; CDR3 protein: CASSLELGLRKIQYF; CDR3 DNA: TGCGCCAGCAGCTTGGAACTTGGACTAAGGAAGATTCAGTACTTC
D gene: .; clone size: .; J gene: TRBJ2-1; V gene: TRBV28; CDR3 length: 15; CDR3 protein: CASSSGGSGYNEQFF; CDR3 DNA: TGTGCCAGCAGTTCTGGGGGGTCCGGGTACAATGAGCAGTTCTTC
D gene: .; clone size: .; J gene: TRBJ1-2; V gene: TRBV10-3; CDR3 length: 14; CDR3 protein: CAISEVGTNYGYTF; CDR3 DNA: TGTGCCATCAGTGAGGTCGGGACTAACTATGGCTACACCTTC
D gene: .; clone size: .; J gene: TRBJ1-5; V gene: TRBV7-2; CDR3 length: 15; CDR3 protein: CASSSDGGKLQPQHF; CDR3 DNA: TGTGCCAGCAGCTCCGACGGGGGAAAGTTGCAGCCCCAGCATTTT
D gene: TRBD2; clone size: .; J gene: TRBJ2-7; V gene: TRBV30; CDR3 length: 15; CDR3 protein: CAWRRGGRISYEQYF; CDR3 DNA: TGTGCCTGGAGACGGGGCGGGAGGATTTCCTACGAGCAGTACTTC
D gene: .; clone size: .; J gene: TRBJ1-4; V gene: TRBV10-3; CDR3 length: 14; CDR3 protein: CAIRDMGGGEKLFF; CDR3 DNA: TGTGCCATCCGGGATATGGGGGGCGGTGAAAAACTGTTTTTT
D gene: .; clone size: .; J gene: TRBJ2-7; V gene: TRBV28; CDR3 length: 16; CDR3 protein: CASSSLGQPGAYEQYF; CDR3 DNA: TGTGCCAGCAGCTCGCTCGGACAACCGGGGGCCTACGAGCAGTACTTC
D gene: .; clone size: .; J gene: TRBJ1-2; V gene: TRBV6-1; CDR3 length: 14; CDR3 protein: CASPAGTAEDGYTF; CDR3 DNA: TGTGCCAGCCCTGCCGGGACCGCAGAGGATGGCTACACCTTC
D gene: .; clone size: .; J gene: TRBJ2-2; V gene: TRBV6-5; CDR3 length: 15; CDR3 protein: CASSYSGGNTGELFF; CDR3 DNA: TGTGCCAGCAGTTACTCGGGTGGGAACACCGGGGAGCTGTTTTTT
D gene: .; clone size: .; J gene: TRBJ2-2; V gene: TRBV6-4; CDR3 length: 16; CDR3 protein: CASSLDGRSNTGELFF; CDR3 DNA: TGTGCCAGCAGCCTAGACGGGAGATCGAACACCGGGGAGCTGTTTTTT
D gene: .; clone size: few; J gene: TRBJ1-2; V gene: TRBV5-8; CDR3 length: 10; CDR3 protein: CASNRAGYTF; CDR3 DNA: TGTGCCAGCAACCGGGCTGGCTACACCTTC
D gene: TRBD1; clone size: .; J gene: TRBJ1-5; V gene: TRBV7-2; CDR3 length: 15; CDR3 protein: CASSLQTGGSQPQHF; CDR3 DNA: TGTGCCAGCAGCTTACAAACAGGGGGATCTCAGCCCCAGCATTTT
D gene: .; clone size: .; J gene: TRBJ1-1; V gene: TRBV6-5; CDR3 length: 11; CDR3 protein: CASSYDGRAFF; CDR3 DNA: TGTGCCAGCAGTTATGACGGGCGAGCTTTCTTT
D gene: .; clone size: .; J gene: TRBJ1-2; V gene: TRBV6-6; CDR3 length: 16; CDR3 protein: CASSLSRDGVGLGYTF; CDR3 DNA: TGTGCCAGCAGCCTATCTAGGGACGGGGTGGGTCTTGGCTACACCTTC
D gene: .; clone size: .; J gene: TRBJ2-2; V gene: TRBV5-1; CDR3 length: 16; CDR3 protein: CASSLDRPMNTGELFF; CDR3 DNA: TGCGCCAGCAGCTTGGACCGCCCGATGAACACCGGGGAGCTGTTTTTT
D gene: TRBD1; clone size: .; J gene: TRBJ1-3; V gene: TRBV30; CDR3 length: 15; CDR3 protein: CAWGLKGAAGNTIYF; CDR3 DNA: TGTGCCTGGGGGCTAAAGGGGGCAGCTGGAAACACCATATATTTT